This TCR beta chain is drawn from a study of pediatric ulcerative colitis. In its sample, this clone was seen a few times. The target antigen is unknown. Using immunoSEQ multiplex PCR, the repertoire was profiled, and TCRdb retains in-frame clones only, with some absent. The table records tens of thousands of clones, around 85% of them present only once. CDR3 size: 14 residues. Germline V gene sequence: CDR1 MNHEY, CDR2 SMNVEV (reference sequence). The ends were cut back, 5 bases at V and 2 bases at J, with 12 bases in the middle. Study results and caveats: Ulcerative colitis patients shared more blood-rectal clones than controls.

The V call is TRBV27, the J call TRBJ1-1; the D gene is possibly TRBD1 (6 bases). Sequenced material: blood. This sequence originates from a boy between 10 and 17 years old with severe ulcerative colitis. Here the CDR3 reads CASSLRTANTEAFF. The CDR3 DNA follows: TGTGCCAGCAGTCTCCGGACAGCTAACACTGAAGCTTTCTTT.